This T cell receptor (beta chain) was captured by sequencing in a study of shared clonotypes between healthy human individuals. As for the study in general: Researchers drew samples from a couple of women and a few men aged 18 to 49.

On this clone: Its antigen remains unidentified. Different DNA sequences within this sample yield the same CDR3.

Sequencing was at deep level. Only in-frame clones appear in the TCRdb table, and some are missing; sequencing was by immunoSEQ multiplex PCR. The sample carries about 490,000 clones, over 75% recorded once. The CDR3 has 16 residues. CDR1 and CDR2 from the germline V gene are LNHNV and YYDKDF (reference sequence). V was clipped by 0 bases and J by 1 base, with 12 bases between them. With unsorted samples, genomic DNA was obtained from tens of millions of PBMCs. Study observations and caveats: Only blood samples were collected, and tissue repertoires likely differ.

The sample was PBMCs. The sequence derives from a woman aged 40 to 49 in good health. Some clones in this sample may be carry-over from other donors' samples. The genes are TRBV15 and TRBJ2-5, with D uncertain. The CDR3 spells CATSRDQAGIQETQYF. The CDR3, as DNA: TGTGCCACCAGCAGAGATCAAGCTGGGATCCAAGAGACCCAGTACTTC.